The present TCR beta chain was sequenced within a study of T cell changes during pregnancy in multiple sclerosis. Profiled with immunoSEQ multiplex PCR; TCRdb holds only in-frame clones, not every one. The data contain roughly 40,000 clones, around 90% of them seen just once; the ten biggest clones take up around 0.5%. The CDR3 is 16 amino acids. V shed 0 bases and J shed 5 bases, with 13 bases lying between them. Germline V gene lookup returns CDR1 SEHNR and CDR2 FQNEAQ (reference sequence). The chain carries TRBV7-9 and TRBJ2-2, with D possibly being TRBD1 (6 bases). This TCR was sampled from a female donor in good health, enrolled as a control in a pregnancy study. This material consisted of CD4+ T cells from peripheral blood mononuclear cells, taken in the second trimester of pregnancy. CDR3 coding DNA: TGTGCCAGCAGCTTAGCGGGTCACAGGGCTACCGGGGAGCTGTTTTTT. It is translated as CASSLAGHRATGELFF.